The 3 T cell receptor beta chains reported below all come from one sample, sequenced in a study of sequential checkpoint blockade in melanoma. Produced via immunoSEQ multiplex PCR; TCRdb's table is partial and in-frame only. The sample includes fewer than 35,000 clones, roughly 76% of them seen just once. The sample's treatment: randomized to nivolumab then ipilimumab (arm A) or the reverse (arm B). This specimen was CD8+ T cells sorted from blood (inferred from file names), taken from a patient given nivolumab and ipilimumab in sequence. The receptors were gathered from a human donor with melanoma.

The genes are TRBV27 and TRBJ2-7; perhaps TRBD1 as D (5 bases). This CDR3 is built from 16 residues. Germline lookup yields CDR1 MNHEY and CDR2 SMNVEV (reference sequence). Trimming shortened V by 6 bases and J by 1 base, and 19 bases separated the two germline ends. The CDR3 spells CASSRAMTARSYEQYF. CDR3 in DNA: TGTGCCAGCAGCCGGGCCATGACAGCCCGGTCCTACGAGCAGTACTTC.

This sequence joins TRBV6-4 and TRBJ2-1; 8 positions match TRBD2. The CDR3 length is 13 residues. The junction had 5 bases not matched to a gene; V was cut back by 4 bases and J by 9 bases. CDR1 is MRHNA, CDR2 SNTAGT, per germline. The DNA for the CDR3 is TGTGCCAGCAGTGCAGCGGGAGTCGGTGAGCAGTTCTTC. Protein sequence: CASSAAGVGEQFF.

The J gene is TRBJ2-3, the V gene TRBV4-3; D possibly corresponds to TRBD1 (6 bases). The CDR3 sequence is 16 residues long. In germline, CDR1 is LGHNA, CDR2 YSLEER. V was shortened by 0 bases and J by 2 bases, with 12 bases between the two germline ends. The DNA of the CDR3 is TGCGCCAGCAGCCAAGATACGGGGACAAACACAGATACGCAGTATTTT. Its protein is CASSQDTGTNTDTQYF.